These 15 T cell receptor beta chains came from one sample sequenced in a study of beta chain features in type 1 diabetes (dated by TCRdb to 2016 to 2018). The full study reports these points: In all four CD4+ subsets, TCRB CDR3 length was moderately but significantly shorter in type 1 diabetes patients.

Libraries came from the immunoSEQ multiplex PCR assay. The entire amount of isolated RNA was reverse transcribed using the High Capacity cDNA Reverse Transcription Kit, so the sequenced TCRB transcripts were expressed ones. TCRdb stores this immuneACCESS table with in-frame sequences only. Part of the clones is absent; in the studies checked, under half of the shortfall reflects unresolved V genes, and no reason is known for the rest. In all, the sample holds 150,000 to 200,000 clones, and 6.5% to 8.5% of those were seen once. Approximately 0.54% of the sample goes to the ten largest clones. The antigens of these receptors remain unknown. The sample was central memory CD4+ T cells from blood. The receptors were gathered from a woman aged 18-29 years with type 1 diabetes.

The chain is built from TRBV7-9 and TRBJ2-5; 7 bases match TRBD2. Germline V lookup: CDR1 SEHNR, CDR2 FQNEAQ (reference sequence). J lost 7 bases, V lost 4 bases, and 0 bases had no gene match. This CDR3 contains 11 residues. CDR3 sequence reads: CASSSGGTQYF. DNA for the CDR3: TGTGCCAGCAGCTCGGGGGGGACCCAGTACTTC.

This clone was recorded a few times. The chain joins TRBV9 to TRBJ2-7; weak D call: TRBD2 (5 bases). CDR3 length equals 14 residues. Per germline, CDR1 SGDLS and CDR2 YYNGEE. Between the trimmed V and J ends, which lost 3 bases and 0 bases, there was a span of 10 bases. CDR3 loop: CASSARTDSYEQYF. The CDR3 coding sequence is TGTGCCAGCAGCGCGCGGACTGACTCCTACGAGCAGTACTTC.

The CDR3 protein is CASCMGGGEAFF. CDR3 nucleotides: TGTGCCAGCTGCATGGGGGGGGGCGAAGCTTTCTTT. The chain carries TRBV7-9 and TRBJ1-1; perhaps TRBD1 as D (6 bases). The CDR3 has 12 amino acids. The germline gives CDR1 SEHNR, CDR2 FQNEAQ (reference sequence). Trimming left V 8 bases short and J 8 bases short, with 15 bases between.

This chain joins TRBV15 and TRBJ2-7; 7 nucleotides align to TRBD2. With 0 bases clipped from V and 2 bases from J, the junction kept 1 base outside the gene matches. The CDR3 is made up of 14 amino acids. Germline lookup yields CDR1 LNHNV and CDR2 YYDKDF (reference sequence). This chain's CDR3 is CATSRDRGAYEQYF. For the CDR3, the DNA is TGTGCCACCAGCAGAGATCGGGGGGCCTACGAGCAGTACTTC.

V usage is TRBV9 and J usage is TRBJ2-2, with 7 bases identical to TRBD2. V shed 2 bases and J 5 bases; nucleotides not matched to a gene: 0. The CDR3 sequence is 13 residues long. Looked up from germline, CDR1 is SGDLS and CDR2 is YYNGEE. The CDR3 DNA reads as TGTGCCAGCAGCGTCGGGGGGACCGGGGAGCTGTTTTTT. It encodes CASSVGGTGELFF. Together with reference TRBV9 and TRBJ2-2, the CDR3 gives the full variable domain: DSGVTQTPKHLITATGQRVTLRCSPRSGDLSVYWYQQSLDQGLQFLIQYYNGEERAKGNILERFSAQQFPDLHSELNLSSLELGDSALYFCASSVGGTGELFFGEGSRLTVL.

The CDR3 DNA reads as TGTGCCAGCAGCCCCCGGGAGGGCCGGCATGGCTACACCTTC. Translated, it gives CASSPREGRHGYTF. The chain couples TRBV7-2 to TRBJ1-2; D gene unclear. The V and J ends lost 5 bases and 6 bases respectively, with 16 bases between them. Germline-derived CDR1 and CDR2 are SGHTA and FQGNSA. This CDR3 comprises 14 residues. Filled out from reference TRBV7-2 and TRBJ1-2, the complete variable domain reads GAGVSQSPSNKVTEKGKDVELRCDPISGHTALYWYRQSLGQGLEFLIYFQGNSAPDKSGLPSDRFSAERTGGSVSTLTIQRTQQEDSAVYLCASSPREGRHGYTFGSGTRLTVV.

CDR3 DNA sequence: TGTGCCAGCAGTGACGGACAGGGTGTTTTCTATGGCTACACCTTC. This codes for CASSDGQGVFYGYTF. The genes are TRBV28 and TRBJ1-2; TRBD1 matches at 8 bases. The length of the CDR3 is 15 residues. V gave up 5 bases and J gave up 4 bases; unmatched junction bases: 9. Germline V CDR1 and CDR2: MDHEN, SYDVKM.

V usage is TRBV5-4 and J usage is TRBJ2-2; a possible D gene is TRBD2 (6 bases). CDR3 size: 18 residues. V lost 3 bases and J 0 bases, leaving 18 bases between the germline ends. CDR1 is SGHNT, CDR2 YYREEE, per germline (reference sequence). The CDR3 DNA follows: TGTGCCAGCAGCTCCCCCTCCGGGGGAAATCCGAACACCGGGGAGCTGTTTTTT. Protein product: CASSSPSGGNPNTGELFF.

This chain connects TRBV7-9 to TRBJ1-2; D is perhaps TRBD1 (6 bases). Germline assignment: CDR1 SEHNR and CDR2 FQNEAQ (reference sequence). The length of the CDR3 is 13 residues. With 2 bases removed from V and 5 bases from J, the gap between germline ends came to 9 bases. CDR3 DNA sequence: TGTGCCAGCAGCTTATCCGGACAGTATGGCTACACCTTC. Translating gives CASSLSGQYGYTF.

The rearrangement joins TRBV20-1 to TRBJ2-5, with D hard to call. The V gene's germline CDR1 is DFQATT and CDR2 SNEGSKA (reference sequence). The length of the CDR3 is 10 residues. V dropped 6 bases and J dropped 6 bases, with 8 bases sitting between them. CDR3 in amino acids: CSALGQTQYF. CDR3 bases: TGCAGTGCCCTAGGCCAGACCCAGTACTTC.

The chain uses TRBV6-1 and TRBJ2-3; weak D call: TRBD1 (5 bases). The CDR3 is made up of 14 amino acids. V gave up 0 bases and J gave up 9 bases, with 13 bases separating them. Germline CDR1 and CDR2: MNHNS and SASEGT. CDR3 sequence (DNA): TGTGCCAGCAGTGAAGCGGCGGATGGGGCGACGCAGTATTTT. Encoded protein: CASSEAADGATQYF.

A few counts support this clone. The CDR3 region is CASSLTSGSFEQFF. The CDR3 nucleotides read TGTGCCAGCAGCCTTACTAGCGGGAGTTTTGAGCAGTTCTTC. This sequence joins TRBV16 and TRBJ2-1; 11 bases map to TRBD2. The CDR3 has 14 residues. Germline V gives CDR1 KGHSY, CDR2 FQNENV. Trimming cost V 4 bases and J 9 bases; bases outside gene matches: 5.

This clone has a handful of counts. The gene calls are TRBV5-8 and TRBJ2-3; D is ambiguous. Between the trimmed V and J ends, which lost 1 base and 2 bases, there was a span of 11 bases. This CDR3 is built from 15 residues. Germline V gene sequence: CDR1 SGHTS, CDR2 YDEGEE. The CDR3 is CASSLLVFSTDTQYF. DNA of the CDR3: TGTGCCAGCAGCTTGCTAGTTTTTTCCACAGATACGCAGTATTTT.

The gene calls are TRBV7-8 and TRBJ2-1; TRBD2 matches at 14 bases. Losses at the gene ends were 1 base for V and 3 bases for J; bases not matched to a gene: 11. Per the germline V gene, CDR1 is SGHVS and CDR2 is FQNEAQ. This CDR3 region has 20 residues. CDR3 DNA: TGTGCCAGCAGCTTAGTGACTAGCGGGGGGGCGGTGGTCTACTACAATGAGCAGTTCTTC. It yields the protein CASSLVTSGGAVVYYNEQFF.

V is TRBV28 and J is TRBJ1-2; the match to TRBD1 covers 7 bases. V was pared by 2 bases and J by 2 bases, with 5 bases of the junction left unmatched. The V gene's germline CDR1 is MDHEN and CDR2 SYDVKM. This CDR3 comprises 15 residues. The DNA for the CDR3 is TGTGCCAGCAGTTTAGGGGGCAGGGGGAACTATGGCTACACCTTC. Its translation is CASSLGGRGNYGYTF.